This entry describes one T cell receptor beta chain. The data are from a study of blood T cell repertoires in COVID-19. Repertoires were generated with immunoSEQ multiplex PCR, while TCRdb's copy carries only in-frame clones and drops some. Seen here are approximately 400,000 clones, 88% observed once, and the top ten hold about 1.1%. The CDR3 spans 15 residues. V lost 5 bases, J lost 1 base, and 5 bases stayed unmatched. Germline loops: CDR1 SGHRS, CDR2 YFSETQ. The sample was PBMCs or T cells enriched from blood (not recorded which). V is TRBV5-1 and J is TRBJ2-3, with 9 bases aligning to TRBD2. The origin of this receptor is a woman between 18 and 29 years old who had recovered from COVID-19. This CDR3 is CASRPSGVRTDTQYF. The CDR3 DNA reads as TGCGCCAGCAGACCTAGCGGGGTCCGCACAGATACGCAGTATTTT. Filled out from reference TRBV5-1 and TRBJ2-3, the complete variable domain reads KAGVTQTPRYLIKTRGQQVTLSCSPISGHRSVSWYQQTPGQGLQFLFEYFSETQRNKGNFPGRFSGRQFSNSRSEMNVSTLELGDSALYLCASRPSGVRTDTQYFGPGTRLTVL.